The sequence of this TCR beta chain was determined in a study of Ad26.COV2.S vaccination and SARS-CoV-2 variants. Turning to the study itself: Doses of Ad26.COV2.S were injected into muscle once or twice, 56 days apart. The study's findings and limits: Individuals receiving vaccine had higher spike-specific TCR breadth than placebo recipients did.

As concerns this clone: Its antigen is not known.

The data were produced by immunoSEQ multiplex PCR, yet TCRdb's version contains in-frame clones alone and is incomplete. This table has around 420,000 clones, approximately 87% appearing once. Treatment of the sample: 15 to 20 received Ad26.COV2.S at low or high dose, single or two shots; roughly five received placebo; per-sample allocation not given. Samples were taken on day 63 after the first vaccine or placebo injection. CDR3 length: 17 residues. This clonotype was sampled from a person aged 18 to 65 who received the Ad26.COV2.S COVID-19 vaccine or a placebo. The sample here was peripheral blood, taken in a trial of Ad26.COV2.S vaccine versus placebo. The rearrangement links TRBV21-1 to TRBJ2-7; TRBD2 reflects the table's D call only, with no check against the DNA. TRBV21-1 is classified as a pseudogene. This CDR3 is CASSKAPSALSSYEQYF. The CDR3 nucleotides are TGTGCCAGCAGCAAAGCGCCCAGCGCCTTAAGCTCCTACGAGCAGTACTTC.